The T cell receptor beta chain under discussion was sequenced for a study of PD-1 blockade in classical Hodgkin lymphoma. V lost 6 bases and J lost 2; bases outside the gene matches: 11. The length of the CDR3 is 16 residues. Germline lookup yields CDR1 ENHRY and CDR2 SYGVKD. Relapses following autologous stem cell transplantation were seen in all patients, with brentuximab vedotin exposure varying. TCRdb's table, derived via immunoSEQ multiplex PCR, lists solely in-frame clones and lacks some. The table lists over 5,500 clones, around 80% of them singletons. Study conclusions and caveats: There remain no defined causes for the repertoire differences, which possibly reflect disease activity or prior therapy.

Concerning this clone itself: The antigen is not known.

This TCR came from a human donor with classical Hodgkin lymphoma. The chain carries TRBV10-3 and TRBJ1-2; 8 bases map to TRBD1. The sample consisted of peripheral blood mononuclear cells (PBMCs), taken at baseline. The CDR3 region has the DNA TGTGCCATCAGAGCCCCGGGTTGGACAGGGAACTATGGCTACACCTTC. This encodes CAIRAPGWTGNYGYTF.